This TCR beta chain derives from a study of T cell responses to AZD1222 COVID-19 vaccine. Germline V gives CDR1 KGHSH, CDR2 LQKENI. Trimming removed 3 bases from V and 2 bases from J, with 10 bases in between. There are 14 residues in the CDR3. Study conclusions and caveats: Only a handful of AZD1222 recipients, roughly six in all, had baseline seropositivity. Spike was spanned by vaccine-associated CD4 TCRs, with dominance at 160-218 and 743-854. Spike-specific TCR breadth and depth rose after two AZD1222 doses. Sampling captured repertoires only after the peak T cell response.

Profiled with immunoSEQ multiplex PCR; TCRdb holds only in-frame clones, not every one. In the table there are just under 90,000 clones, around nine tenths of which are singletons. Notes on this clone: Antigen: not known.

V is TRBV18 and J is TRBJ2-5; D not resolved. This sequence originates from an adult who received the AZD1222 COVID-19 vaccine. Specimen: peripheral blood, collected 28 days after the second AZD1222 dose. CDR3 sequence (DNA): TGTGCCAGCTCACCTTGGTCTAGTCAAGAGACCCAGTACTTC. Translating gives CASSPWSSQETQYF.